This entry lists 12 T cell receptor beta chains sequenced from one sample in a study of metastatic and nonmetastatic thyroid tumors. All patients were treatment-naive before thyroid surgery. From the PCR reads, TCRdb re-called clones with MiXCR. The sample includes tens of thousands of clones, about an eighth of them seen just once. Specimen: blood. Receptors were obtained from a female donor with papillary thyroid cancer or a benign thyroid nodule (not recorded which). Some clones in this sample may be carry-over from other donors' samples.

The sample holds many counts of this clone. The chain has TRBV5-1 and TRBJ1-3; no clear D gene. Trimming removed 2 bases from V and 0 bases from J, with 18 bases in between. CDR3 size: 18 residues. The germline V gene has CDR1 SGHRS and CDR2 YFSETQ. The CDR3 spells CASSLRPSSTSSGNTIYF. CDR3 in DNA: TGCGCCAGCAGCTTAAGACCATCTTCAACGAGCTCTGGAAACACCATATATTTT.

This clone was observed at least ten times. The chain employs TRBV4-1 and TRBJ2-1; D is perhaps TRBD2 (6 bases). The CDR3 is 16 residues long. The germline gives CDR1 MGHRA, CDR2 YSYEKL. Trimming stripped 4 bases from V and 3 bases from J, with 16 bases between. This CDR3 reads CASSPTPAGYYNEQFF. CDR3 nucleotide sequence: TGCGCCAGCAGCCCTACCCCAGCGGGCTACTACAATGAGCAGTTCTTC.

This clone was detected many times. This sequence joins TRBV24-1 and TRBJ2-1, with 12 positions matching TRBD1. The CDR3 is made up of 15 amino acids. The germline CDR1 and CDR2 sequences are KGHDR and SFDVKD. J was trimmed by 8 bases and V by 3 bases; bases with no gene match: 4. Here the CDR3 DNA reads TGTGCCACCAGTGATCCCGGGACAGGGGGCGATGAGCAGTTCTTC. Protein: CATSDPGTGGDEQFF.

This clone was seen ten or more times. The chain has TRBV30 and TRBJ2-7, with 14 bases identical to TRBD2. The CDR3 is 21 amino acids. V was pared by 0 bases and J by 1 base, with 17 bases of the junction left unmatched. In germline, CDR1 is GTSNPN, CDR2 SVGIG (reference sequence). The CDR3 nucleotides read TGTGCCTGGAGTGTAAGTATCGAGGGACTAGCGGGAGAGATTGGTTCCTACGAGCAGTACTTC. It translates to CAWSVSIEGLAGEIGSYEQYF.

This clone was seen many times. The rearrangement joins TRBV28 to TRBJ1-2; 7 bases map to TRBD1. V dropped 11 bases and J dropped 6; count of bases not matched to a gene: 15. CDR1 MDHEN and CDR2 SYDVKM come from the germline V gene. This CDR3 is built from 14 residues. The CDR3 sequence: CAAALQGNYDGYTF. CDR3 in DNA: TGTGCCGCCGCCCTACAGGGGAACTATGATGGCTACACCTTC.

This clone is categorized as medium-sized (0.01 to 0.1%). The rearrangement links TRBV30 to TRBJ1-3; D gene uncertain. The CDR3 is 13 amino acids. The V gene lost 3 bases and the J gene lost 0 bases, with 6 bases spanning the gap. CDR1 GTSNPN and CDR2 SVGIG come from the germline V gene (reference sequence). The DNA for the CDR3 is TGTGCCTGGAGGGGGAGCTCTGGAAACACCATATATTTT. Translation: CAWRGSSGNTIYF.

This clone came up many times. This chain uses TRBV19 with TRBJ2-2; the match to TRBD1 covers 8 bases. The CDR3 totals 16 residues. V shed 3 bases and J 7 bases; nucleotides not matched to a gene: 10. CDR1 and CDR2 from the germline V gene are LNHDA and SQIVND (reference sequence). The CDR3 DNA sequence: TGTGCCAGTAGTATCTTGGGAGACAGGGGCATCGGGGAGCTGTTTTTT. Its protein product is CASSILGDRGIGELFF.

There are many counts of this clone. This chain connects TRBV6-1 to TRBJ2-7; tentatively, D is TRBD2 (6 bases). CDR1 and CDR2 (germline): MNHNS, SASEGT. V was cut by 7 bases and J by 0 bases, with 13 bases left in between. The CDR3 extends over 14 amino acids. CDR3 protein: CASKRPGLSYEQYF. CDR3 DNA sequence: TGTGCCAGCAAAAGACCGGGACTCTCCTACGAGCAGTACTTC.

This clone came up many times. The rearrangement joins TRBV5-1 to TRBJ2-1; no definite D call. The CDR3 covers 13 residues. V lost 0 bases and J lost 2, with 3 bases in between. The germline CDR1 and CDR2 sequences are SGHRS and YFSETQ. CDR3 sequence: CASSLGPYNEQFF. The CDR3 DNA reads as TGCGCCAGCAGCTTGGGGCCCTACAATGAGCAGTTCTTC. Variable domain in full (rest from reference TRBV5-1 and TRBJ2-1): KAGVTQTPRYLIKTRGQQVTLSCSPISGHRSVSWYQQTPGQGLQFLFEYFSETQRNKGNFPGRFSGRQFSNSRSEMNVSTLELGDSALYLCASSLGPYNEQFFGPGTRLTVL.

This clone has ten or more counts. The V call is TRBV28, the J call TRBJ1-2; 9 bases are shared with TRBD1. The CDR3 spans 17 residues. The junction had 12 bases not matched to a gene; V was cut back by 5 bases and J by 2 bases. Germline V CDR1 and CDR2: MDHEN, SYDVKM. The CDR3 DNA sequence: TGTGCCAGCAGTGACAATCTTCCCGGGACAGGGAACTATGGCTACACCTTC. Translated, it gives CASSDNLPGTGNYGYTF.

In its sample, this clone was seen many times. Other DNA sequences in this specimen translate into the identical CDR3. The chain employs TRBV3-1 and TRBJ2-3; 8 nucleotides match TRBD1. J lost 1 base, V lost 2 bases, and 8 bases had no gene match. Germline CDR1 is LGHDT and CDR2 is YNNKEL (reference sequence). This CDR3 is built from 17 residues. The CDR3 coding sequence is TGTGCCAGCAGCCAACAAACCCGGACAGGGCGCACAGATACGCAGTATTTT. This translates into CASSQQTRTGRTDTQYF.

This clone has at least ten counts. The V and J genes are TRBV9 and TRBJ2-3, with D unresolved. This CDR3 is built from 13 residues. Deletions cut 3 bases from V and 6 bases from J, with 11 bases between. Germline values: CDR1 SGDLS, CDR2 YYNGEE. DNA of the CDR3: TGTGCCAGCAGCGGCGATTATGTTGATACGCAGTATTTT. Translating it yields CASSGDYVDTQYF.